What follows describes a single T cell receptor beta chain. The antigen is unknown. This entry belongs to a study of CD8+CD57+ T cells in acquired aplastic anemia. At the level of the study: When averaged, DNA from sorted CD4+ and CD8+ cells came to 3.2 ug.

Genomic DNA templated the TCR beta VDJ and CDR3 profiling. TCRdb re-derived calls from the reads in MiXCR, one entry per CDR3 protein. The sample holds approximately 150,000 distinct CDR3 sequences; roughly 48% are singletons and the top ten take 0.85% to 1.2%. The study's findings and limits: The same twenty-nine CD8+ CDR3 sequences occurred in patients and in controls. Researchers reported that CD8+ Simpson's diversity was not significantly different in patients versus controls.

All patients picked for sequencing had shown, by flow cytometry, an expansion of CD8+CD57+ cells. Patients had undergone no therapy by the time their blood was sampled. From germline, CDR1 is SNHLY and CDR2 FYNNEI. The CDR3 totals 12 residues. The V and J ends lost 3 bases and 7 bases respectively, with 6 bases between them. The sequence was collected from a human donor with aplastic anemia. The sequenced material came from sorted CD4+, CD8+, or CD8+CD57+ T cells (not recorded which) from PBMCs. J is TRBJ2-2 and V is TRBV2; D not certain. CDR3 coding DNA: TGTGCCAGCAGTGACAGGTTCGGGGAGCTGTTTTTT. Translating gives CASSDRFGELFF.